This T cell receptor beta chain was sequenced for a study of T cell changes during pregnancy in multiple sclerosis. Germline CDR1 is MNHEY and CDR2 is SVGAGI. The CDR3 covers 15 residues. V lost 3 bases and J lost 3; bases outside the gene matches: 5. TCRdb's copy holds only in-frame clones and misses some; the assay was immunoSEQ multiplex PCR. The sample includes some 110,000 clones, more than 85% of them seen just once. The rearrangement links TRBV6-5 to TRBJ2-3; 8 positions match TRBD1. Source: peripheral blood, taken in the third trimester of pregnancy. The sequence was obtained from a female donor with multiple sclerosis, enrolled in a pregnancy study. The CDR3 DNA follows: TGTGCCAGCAGTTATGGGACAGGTTTTACAGATACGCAGTATTTT. It yields the protein CASSYGTGFTDTQYF.